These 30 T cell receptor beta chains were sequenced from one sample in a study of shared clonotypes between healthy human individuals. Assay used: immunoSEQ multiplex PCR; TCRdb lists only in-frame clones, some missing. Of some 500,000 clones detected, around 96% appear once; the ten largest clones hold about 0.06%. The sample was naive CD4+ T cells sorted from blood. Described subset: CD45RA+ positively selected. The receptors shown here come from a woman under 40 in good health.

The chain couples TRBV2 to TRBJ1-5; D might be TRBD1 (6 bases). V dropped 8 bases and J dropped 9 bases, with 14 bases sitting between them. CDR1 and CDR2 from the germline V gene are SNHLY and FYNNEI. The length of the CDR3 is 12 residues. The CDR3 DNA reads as TGTGCCAGCCGGGACACGTTTCCGCCCCAGCATTTT. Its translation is CASRDTFPPQHF.

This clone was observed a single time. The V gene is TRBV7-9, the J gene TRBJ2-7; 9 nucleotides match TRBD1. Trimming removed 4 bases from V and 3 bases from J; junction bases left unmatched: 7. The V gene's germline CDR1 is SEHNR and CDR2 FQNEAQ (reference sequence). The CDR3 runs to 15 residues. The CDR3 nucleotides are TGTGCCAGCAGCTCAAGGGGGACAGGGATCTACGAGCAGTACTTC. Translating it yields CASSSRGTGIYEQYF.

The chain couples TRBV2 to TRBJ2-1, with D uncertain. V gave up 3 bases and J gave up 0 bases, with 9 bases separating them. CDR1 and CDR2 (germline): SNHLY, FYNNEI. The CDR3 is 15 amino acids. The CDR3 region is CASSEMGSSYNEQFF. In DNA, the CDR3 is TGTGCCAGCAGTGAGATGGGCAGCTCCTACAATGAGCAGTTCTTC.

CDR3 in amino acids: CATSRGLAGVRVGELFF. The CDR3 DNA is TGTGCCACCAGCAGAGGGCTAGCGGGAGTACGGGTCGGGGAGCTGTTTTTT. This sequence joins TRBV15 and TRBJ2-2; 10 nucleotides align to TRBD2. Germline V gives CDR1 LNHNV, CDR2 YYDKDF (reference sequence). The CDR3 consists of 17 residues. The J segment lost 7 bases and the V segment lost 1 base, leaving 9 bases of the junction unmatched.

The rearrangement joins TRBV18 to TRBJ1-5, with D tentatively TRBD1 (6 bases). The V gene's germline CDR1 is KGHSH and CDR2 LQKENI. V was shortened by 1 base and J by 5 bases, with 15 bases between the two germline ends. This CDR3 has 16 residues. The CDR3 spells CASSPRSSGDHQPQHF. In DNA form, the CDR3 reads TGTGCCAGCTCACCACGGTCATCAGGGGACCATCAGCCCCAGCATTTT.

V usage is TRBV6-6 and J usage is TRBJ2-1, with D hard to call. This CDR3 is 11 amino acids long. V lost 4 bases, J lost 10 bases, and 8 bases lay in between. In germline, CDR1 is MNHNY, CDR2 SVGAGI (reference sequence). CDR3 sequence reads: CASSSQYEQFF. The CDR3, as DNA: TGTGCCAGCAGTTCGCAGTACGAGCAGTTCTTC.

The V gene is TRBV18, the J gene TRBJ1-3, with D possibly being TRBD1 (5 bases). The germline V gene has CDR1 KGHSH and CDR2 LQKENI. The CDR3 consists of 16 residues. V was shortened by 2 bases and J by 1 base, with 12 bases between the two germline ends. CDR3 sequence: CASSPDSAPSGNTIYF. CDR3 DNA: TGTGCCAGCTCACCAGACAGTGCCCCATCTGGAAACACCATATATTTT.

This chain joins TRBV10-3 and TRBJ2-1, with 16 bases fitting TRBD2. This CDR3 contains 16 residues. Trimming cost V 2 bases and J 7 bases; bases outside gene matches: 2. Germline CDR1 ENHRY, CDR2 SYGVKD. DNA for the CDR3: TGTGCCATCAGTGAGCGGGGACTAGCGGGGGGGAATGAGCAGTTCTTC. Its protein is CAISERGLAGGNEQFF.

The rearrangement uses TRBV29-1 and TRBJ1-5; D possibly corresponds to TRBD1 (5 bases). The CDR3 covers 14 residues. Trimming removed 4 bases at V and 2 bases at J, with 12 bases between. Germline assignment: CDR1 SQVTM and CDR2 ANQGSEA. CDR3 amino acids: CSVAPGGGNQPQHF. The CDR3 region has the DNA TGCAGCGTTGCCCCCGGAGGGGGCAATCAGCCCCAGCATTTT. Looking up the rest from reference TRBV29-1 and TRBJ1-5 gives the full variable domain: SAVISQKPSRDICQRGTSLTIQCQVDSQVTMMFWYRQQPGQSLTLIATANQGSEATYESGFVIDKFPISRPNLTFSTLTVSNMSPEDSSIYLCSVAPGGGNQPQHFGDGTRLSIL.

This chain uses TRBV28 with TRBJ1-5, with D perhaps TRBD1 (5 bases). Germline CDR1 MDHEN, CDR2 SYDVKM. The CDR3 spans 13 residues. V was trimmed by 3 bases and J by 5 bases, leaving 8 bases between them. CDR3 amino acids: CASSFQGYQPQHF. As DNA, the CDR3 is TGTGCCAGCAGTTTTCAGGGATATCAGCCCCAGCATTTT. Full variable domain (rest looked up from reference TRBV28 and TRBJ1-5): DVKVTQSSRYLVKRTGEKVFLECVQDMDHENMFWYRQDPGLGLRLIYFSYDVKMKEKGDIPEGYSVSREKKERFSLILESASTNQTSMYLCASSFQGYQPQHFGDGTRLSIL.

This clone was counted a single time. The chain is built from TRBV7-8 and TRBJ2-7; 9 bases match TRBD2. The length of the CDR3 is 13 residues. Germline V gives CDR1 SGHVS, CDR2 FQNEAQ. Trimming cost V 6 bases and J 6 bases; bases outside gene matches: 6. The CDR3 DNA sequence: TGTGCCAGCAGTAGTAGCGGGAGACCCGAGCAGTACTTC. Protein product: CASSSSGRPEQYF. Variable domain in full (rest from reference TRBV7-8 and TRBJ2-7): GAGVSQSPRYKVAKRGQDVALRCDPISGHVSLFWYQQALGQGPEFLTYFQNEAQLDKSGLPSDRFFAERPEGSVSTLKIQRTQQEDSAVYLCASSSSGRPEQYFGPGTRLTVT.

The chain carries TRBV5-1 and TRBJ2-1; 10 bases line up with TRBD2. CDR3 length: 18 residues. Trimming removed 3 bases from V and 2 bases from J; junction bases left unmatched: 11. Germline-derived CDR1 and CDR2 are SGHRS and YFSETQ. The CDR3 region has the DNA TGCGCCAGCAGCTCCGCCCTTACTAGCGGGAAGACCTACAATGAGCAGTTCTTC. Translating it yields CASSSALTSGKTYNEQFF.

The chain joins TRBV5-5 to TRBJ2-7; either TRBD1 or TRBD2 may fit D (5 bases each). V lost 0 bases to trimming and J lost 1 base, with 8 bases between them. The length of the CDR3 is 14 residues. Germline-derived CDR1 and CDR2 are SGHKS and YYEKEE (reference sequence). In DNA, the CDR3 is TGTGCCAGCAGCTTGGGTGGGGGTTCCTACGAGCAGTACTTC. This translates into CASSLGGGSYEQYF.

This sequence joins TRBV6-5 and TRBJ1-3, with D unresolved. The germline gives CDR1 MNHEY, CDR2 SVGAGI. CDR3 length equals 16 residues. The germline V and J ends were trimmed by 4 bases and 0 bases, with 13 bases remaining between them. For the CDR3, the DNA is TGTGCCAGCAGTTCATCAGGAACCAGCTCTGGAAACACCATATATTTT. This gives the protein CASSSSGTSSGNTIYF.

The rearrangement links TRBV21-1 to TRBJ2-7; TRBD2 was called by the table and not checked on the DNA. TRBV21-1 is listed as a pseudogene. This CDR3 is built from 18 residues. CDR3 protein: CASSKTSGRALLGYEQYF. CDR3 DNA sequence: TGTGCCAGCAGCAAGACTAGCGGGAGGGCCCTACTGGGCTACGAGCAGTACTTC.

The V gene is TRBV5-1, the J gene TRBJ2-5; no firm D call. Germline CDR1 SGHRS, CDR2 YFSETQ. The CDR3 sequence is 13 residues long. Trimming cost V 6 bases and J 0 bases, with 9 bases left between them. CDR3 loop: CASKVGDQETQYF. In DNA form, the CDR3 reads TGCGCCAGCAAGGTAGGCGACCAAGAGACCCAGTACTTC.

CDR3 nucleotide sequence: TGTGCCAGCAGCTTAAGGCTAGCGGGAGTCTCAGAGACCCAGTACTTC. Translation: CASSLRLAGVSETQYF. V usage is TRBV13 and J usage is TRBJ2-5; TRBD2 matches 10 bases. V lost 2 bases to trimming and J lost 4 bases; unmatched junction nucleotides: 7. CDR1 is PRHDT, CDR2 FYEKMQ, per germline (reference sequence). The CDR3 contains 16 residues.

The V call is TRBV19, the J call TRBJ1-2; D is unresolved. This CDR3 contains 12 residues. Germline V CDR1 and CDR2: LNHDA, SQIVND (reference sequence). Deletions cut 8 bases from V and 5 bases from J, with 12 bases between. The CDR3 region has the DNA TGTGCCAGTGAACACAACAGTTATGGCTACACCTTC. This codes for CASEHNSYGYTF.

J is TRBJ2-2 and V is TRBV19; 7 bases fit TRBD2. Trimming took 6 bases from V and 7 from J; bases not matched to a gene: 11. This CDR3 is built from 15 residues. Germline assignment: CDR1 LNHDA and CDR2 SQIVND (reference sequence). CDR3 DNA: TGTGCCAGTAGAATTGGGGGGAGGGTCAGCGGGGAGCTGTTTTTT. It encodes CASRIGGRVSGELFF. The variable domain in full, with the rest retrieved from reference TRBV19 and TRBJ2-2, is DGGITQSPKYLFRKEGQNVTLSCEQNLNHDAMYWYRQDPGQGLRLIYYSQIVNDFQKGDIAEGYSVSREKKESFPLTVTSAQKNPTAFYLCASRIGGRVSGELFFGEGSRLTVL.

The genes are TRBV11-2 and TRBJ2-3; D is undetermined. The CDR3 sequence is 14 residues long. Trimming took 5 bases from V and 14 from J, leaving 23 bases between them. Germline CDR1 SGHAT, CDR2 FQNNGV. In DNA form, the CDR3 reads TGTGCCAGCAGCAACTCCCAGACCCTACAACGTCTGTATTTT. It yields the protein CASSNSQTLQRLYF.

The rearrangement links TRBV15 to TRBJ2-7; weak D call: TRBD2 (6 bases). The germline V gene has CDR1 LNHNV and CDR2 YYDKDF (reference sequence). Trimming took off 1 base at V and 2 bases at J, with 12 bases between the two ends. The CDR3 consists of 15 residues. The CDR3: CATSRVSGSTYEQYF. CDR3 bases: TGTGCCACCAGCAGAGTATCCGGGAGCACCTACGAGCAGTACTTC. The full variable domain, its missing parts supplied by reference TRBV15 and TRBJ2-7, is DAMVIQNPRYQVTQFGKPVTLSCSQTLNHNVMYWYQQKSSQAPKLLFHYYDKDFNNEADTPDNFQSRRPNTSFCFLDIRSPGLGDTAMYLCATSRVSGSTYEQYFGPGTRLTVT.

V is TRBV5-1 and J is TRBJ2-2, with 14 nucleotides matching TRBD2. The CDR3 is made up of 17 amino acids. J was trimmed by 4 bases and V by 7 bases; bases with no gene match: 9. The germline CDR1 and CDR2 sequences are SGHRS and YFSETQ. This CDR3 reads CASQLGLAGGGTGELFF. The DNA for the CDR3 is TGCGCCAGCCAATTAGGACTAGCGGGAGGCGGCACCGGGGAGCTGTTTTTT.

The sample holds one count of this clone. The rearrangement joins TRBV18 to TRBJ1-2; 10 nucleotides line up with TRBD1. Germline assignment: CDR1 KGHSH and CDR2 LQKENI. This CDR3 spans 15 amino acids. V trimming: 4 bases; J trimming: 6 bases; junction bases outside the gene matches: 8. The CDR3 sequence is CASSLTTGTGDGYTF. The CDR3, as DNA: TGTGCCAGCTCACTAACGACCGGGACAGGGGATGGCTACACCTTC. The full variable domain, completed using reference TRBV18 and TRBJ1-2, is NAGVMQNPRHLVRRRGQEARLRCSPMKGHSHVYWYRQLPEEGLKFMVYLQKENIIDESGMPKERFSAEFPKEGPSILRIQQVVRGDSAAYFCASSLTTGTGDGYTFGSGTRLTVV.

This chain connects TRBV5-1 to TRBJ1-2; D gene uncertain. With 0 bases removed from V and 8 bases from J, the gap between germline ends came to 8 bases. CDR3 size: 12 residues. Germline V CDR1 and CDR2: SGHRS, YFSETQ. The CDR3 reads CASSLGGEGYTF. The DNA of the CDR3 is TGCGCCAGCAGCTTGGGCGGGGAGGGCTACACCTTC.

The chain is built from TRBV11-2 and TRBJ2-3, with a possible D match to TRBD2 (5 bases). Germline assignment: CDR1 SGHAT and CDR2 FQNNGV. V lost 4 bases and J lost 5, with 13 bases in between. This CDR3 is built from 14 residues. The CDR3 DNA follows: TGTGCCAGCAGCTCGGACTGGCACGAAGATACGCAGTATTTT. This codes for CASSSDWHEDTQYF.

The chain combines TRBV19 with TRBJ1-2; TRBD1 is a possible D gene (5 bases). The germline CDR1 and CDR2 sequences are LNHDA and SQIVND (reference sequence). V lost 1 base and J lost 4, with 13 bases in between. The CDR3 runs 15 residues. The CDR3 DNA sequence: TGTGCCAGTAGTATAGGAAAAACAGGACCCTATGGCTACACCTTC. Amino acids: CASSIGKTGPYGYTF.

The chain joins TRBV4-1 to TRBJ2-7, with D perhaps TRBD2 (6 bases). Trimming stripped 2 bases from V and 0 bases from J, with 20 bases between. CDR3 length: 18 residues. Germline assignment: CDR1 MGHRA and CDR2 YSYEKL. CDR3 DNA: TGCGCCAGCAGCCAACCTCAGGCCCCCCGCGGGACCTCCTACGAGCAGTACTTC. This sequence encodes CASSQPQAPRGTSYEQYF.

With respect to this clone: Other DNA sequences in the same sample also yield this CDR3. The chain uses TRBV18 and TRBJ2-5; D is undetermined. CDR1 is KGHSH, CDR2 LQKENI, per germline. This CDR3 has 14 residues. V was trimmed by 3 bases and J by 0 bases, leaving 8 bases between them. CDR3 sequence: CASSPRTDQETQYF. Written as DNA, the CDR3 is TGTGCCAGCTCACCCCGGACGGACCAAGAGACCCAGTACTTC.

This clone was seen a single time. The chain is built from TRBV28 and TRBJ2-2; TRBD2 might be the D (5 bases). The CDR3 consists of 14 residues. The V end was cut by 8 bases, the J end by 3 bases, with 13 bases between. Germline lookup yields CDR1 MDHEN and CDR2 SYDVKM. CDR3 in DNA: TGTGCCAGCCGAGGGCGCTTATACACCGGGGAGCTGTTTTTT. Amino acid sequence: CASRGRLYTGELFF.

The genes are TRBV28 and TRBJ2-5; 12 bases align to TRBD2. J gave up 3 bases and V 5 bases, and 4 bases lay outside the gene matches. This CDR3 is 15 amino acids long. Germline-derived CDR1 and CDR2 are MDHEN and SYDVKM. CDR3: CASSTGLAGKETQYF. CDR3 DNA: TGTGCCAGCAGTACTGGACTAGCGGGAAAAGAGACCCAGTACTTC.